Presented here are 8 T cell receptor beta chains from one specimen sequenced in a study of regulatory T cells in long-lasting Graves disease. The time point was: newly diagnosed GD, antithyroid drugs for less than 3 months. RNA isolated from PBMCs was used to make the TCR library. Libraries of TCR beta came from iRepertoire HTBI primers plus Arm-PCR of CDR3 regions. MiXCR, applied by TCRdb to the multiplex PCR reads, yields one record per CDR3 protein. The table includes roughly 400,000 distinct CDR3 sequences, roughly 15% detected once. The data were also submitted as part of a second study, on T cells in Graves' hyperthyroidism and ophthalmopathy.

Specimen: peripheral blood mononuclear cells (PBMCs), collected at new diagnosis, from a patient treated with antithyroid drugs. The receptors were sampled from a woman between 40 and 50 years old with Graves disease.

This clonotype showed up many times. The chain carries TRBV30 and TRBJ2-5; D is uncertain. The CDR3 consists of 13 residues. Germline assignment: CDR1 GTSNPN and CDR2 SVGIG (reference sequence). Trimming took 1 base from V and 3 from J, leaving 9 bases between them. CDR3 sequence reads: CAWSAAGEETQYF. In DNA form, the CDR3 reads TGTGCCTGGAGTGCAGCAGGCGAAGAGACCCAGTACTTC.

This clonotype was observed many times. The chain recombines TRBV6-1 with TRBJ1-1; D might be TRBD1 (6 bases). Per germline, CDR1 MNHNS and CDR2 SASEGT. This CDR3 comprises 18 residues. V shed 0 bases and J shed 1 base, with 18 bases lying between them. The chain's CDR3 is CASSEAAPPPGANTEAFF. DNA of the CDR3: TGTGCCAGCAGTGAAGCTGCCCCACCCCCGGGGGCGAACACTGAAGCTTTCTTT.

This clonotype showed up many times. The V and J genes are TRBV7-9 and TRBJ2-1; 14 bases are a match to TRBD2. This CDR3 is built from 18 residues. J gave up 7 bases and V 1 base, and 9 bases lay outside the gene matches. Germline lookup yields CDR1 SEHNR and CDR2 FQNEAQ (reference sequence). The CDR3 is CASSLGRTGTSGSNEQFF. CDR3 sequence (DNA): TGTGCCAGCAGCTTAGGCCGCACCGGGACTAGCGGGAGTAATGAGCAGTTCTTC. Using reference TRBV7-9 and TRBJ2-1 for the parts outside the CDR3, the full variable domain is DTGVSQNPRHKITKRGQNVTFRCDPISEHNRLYWYRQTLGQGPEFLTYFQNEAQLEKSRLLSDRFSAERPKGSFSTLEIQRTEQGDSAMYLCASSLGRTGTSGSNEQFFGPGTRLTVL.

The chain carries TRBV7-3 and TRBJ1-1; maybe TRBD1 (6 bases). CDR3 size: 13 residues. Germline-derived CDR1 and CDR2 are SGHTA and FQGTGA. Trimming removed 5 bases from V and 7 bases from J, with 14 bases in between. The CDR3 region has the DNA TGTGCCAGCAGCCCCCGGGAGGGGGGTGAAGCTTTCTTT. Translating gives CASSPREGGEAFF.

This clonotype showed up many times. The chain employs TRBV11-3 and TRBJ2-5; D not certain. Trimming stripped 7 bases from V and 3 bases from J, with 12 bases between. The CDR3 consists of 13 residues. Germline values: CDR1 SGHNT, CDR2 YENEEA. The CDR3 sequence is CASTMRLEETQYF. Here the CDR3 DNA reads TGTGCCAGCACTATGAGACTCGAAGAGACCCAGTACTTC.

In its sample, this clonotype was seen many times. This chain links TRBV12-3 or TRBV12-4 with TRBJ2-2; D possibly corresponds to TRBD1 (5 bases). Trimming removed 3 bases at V and 3 bases at J, with 11 bases between. This CDR3 is 15 amino acids long. The DNA of the CDR3 is TGTGCCAGCAGTTTTCGGCAGGGTGACACCGGGGAGCTGTTTTTT. It specifies CASSFRQGDTGELFF.

This clonotype was counted at least ten times. This chain links TRBV28 with TRBJ2-3, with 10 bases aligning to TRBD1. The trim removed 4 bases at V and 1 base at J, leaving 8 bases unmatched. Germline CDR1 MDHEN, CDR2 SYDVKM. The length of the CDR3 is 17 residues. CDR3: CASSSYGDRGGTDTQYF. CDR3 sequence (DNA): TGTGCCAGCAGTTCCTACGGGGACAGGGGCGGCACAGATACGCAGTATTTT. Using reference TRBV28 and TRBJ2-3 for the parts outside the CDR3, the full variable domain is DVKVTQSSRYLVKRTGEKVFLECVQDMDHENMFWYRQDPGLGLRLIYFSYDVKMKEKGDIPEGYSVSREKKERFSLILESASTNQTSMYLCASSSYGDRGGTDTQYFGPGTRLTVL.

The chain uses TRBV3-2 and TRBJ2-6; the table gives TRBD1 as D, unverified against the DNA. TRBV3-2 has pseudogene status. CDR3 size: 20 residues. CDR3 sequence: CASSQEFMGQGATGANVLTF. CDR3 nucleotide sequence: TGTGCCAGCAGCCAAGAATTTATGGGACAGGGGGCTACTGGGGCCAACGTCCTGACTTTC.